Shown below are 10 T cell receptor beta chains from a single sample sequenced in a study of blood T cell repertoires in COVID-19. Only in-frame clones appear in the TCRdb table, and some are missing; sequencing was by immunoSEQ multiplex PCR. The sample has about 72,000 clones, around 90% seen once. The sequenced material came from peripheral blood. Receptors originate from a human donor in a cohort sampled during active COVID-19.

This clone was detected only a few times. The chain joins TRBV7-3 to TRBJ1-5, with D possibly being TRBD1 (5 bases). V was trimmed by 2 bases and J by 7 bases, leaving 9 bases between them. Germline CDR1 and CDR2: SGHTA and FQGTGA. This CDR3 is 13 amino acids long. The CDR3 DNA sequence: TGTGCCAGCAGCTTAGGCAGGGCCCAGCCCCAGCATTTT. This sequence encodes CASSLGRAQPQHF.

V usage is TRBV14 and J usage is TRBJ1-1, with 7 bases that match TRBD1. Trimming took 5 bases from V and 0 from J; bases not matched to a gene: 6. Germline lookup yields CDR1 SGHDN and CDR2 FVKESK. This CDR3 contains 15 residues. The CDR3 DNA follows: TGTGCCAGCAGCGCACAGGGGCTGATGAACACTGAAGCTTTCTTT. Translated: CASSAQGLMNTEAFF.

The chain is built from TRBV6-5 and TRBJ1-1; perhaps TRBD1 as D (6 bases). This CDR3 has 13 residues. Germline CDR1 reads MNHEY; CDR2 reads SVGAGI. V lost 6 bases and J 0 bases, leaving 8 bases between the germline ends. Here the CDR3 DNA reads TGTGCCAGCAGACAGGGAGTGAACACTGAAGCTTTCTTT. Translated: CASRQGVNTEAFF.

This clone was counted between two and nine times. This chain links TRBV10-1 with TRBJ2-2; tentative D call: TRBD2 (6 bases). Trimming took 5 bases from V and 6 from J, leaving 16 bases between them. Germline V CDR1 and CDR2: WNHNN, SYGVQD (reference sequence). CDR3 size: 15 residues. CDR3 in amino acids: CASSPGGRYSGELFF. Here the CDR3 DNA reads TGCGCCAGCAGTCCTGGAGGGCGGTATTCCGGGGAGCTGTTTTTT.

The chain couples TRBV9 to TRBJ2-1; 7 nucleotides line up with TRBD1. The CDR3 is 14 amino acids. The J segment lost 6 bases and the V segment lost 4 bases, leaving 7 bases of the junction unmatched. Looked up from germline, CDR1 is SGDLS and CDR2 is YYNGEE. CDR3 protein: CASSPIGTANEQFF. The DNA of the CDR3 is TGTGCCAGCAGCCCGATCGGGACAGCCAATGAGCAGTTCTTC. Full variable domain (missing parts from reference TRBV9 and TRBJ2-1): DSGVTQTPKHLITATGQRVTLRCSPRSGDLSVYWYQQSLDQGLQFLIQYYNGEERAKGNILERFSAQQFPDLHSELNLSSLELGDSALYFCASSPIGTANEQFFGPGTRLTVL.

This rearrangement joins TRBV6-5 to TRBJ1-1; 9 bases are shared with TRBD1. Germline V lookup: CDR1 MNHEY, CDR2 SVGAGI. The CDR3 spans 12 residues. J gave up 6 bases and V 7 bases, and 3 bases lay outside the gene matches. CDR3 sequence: CASKQGAAEAFF. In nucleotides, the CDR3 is TGTGCCAGCAAACAGGGGGCGGCTGAAGCTTTCTTT.

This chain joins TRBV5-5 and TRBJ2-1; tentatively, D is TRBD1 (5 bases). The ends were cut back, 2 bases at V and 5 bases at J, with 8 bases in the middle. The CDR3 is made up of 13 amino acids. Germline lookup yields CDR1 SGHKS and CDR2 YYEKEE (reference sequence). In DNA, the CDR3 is TGTGCCAGCAGCTTATCAGGGAACAATGAGCAGTTCTTC. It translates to CASSLSGNNEQFF.

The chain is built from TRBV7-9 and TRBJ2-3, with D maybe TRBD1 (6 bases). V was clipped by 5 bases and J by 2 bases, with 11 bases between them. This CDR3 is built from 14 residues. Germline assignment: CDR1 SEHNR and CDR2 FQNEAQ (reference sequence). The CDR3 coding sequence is TGTGCCAGCAGCCAAGGGACATTCACAGATACGCAGTATTTT. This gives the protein CASSQGTFTDTQYF.

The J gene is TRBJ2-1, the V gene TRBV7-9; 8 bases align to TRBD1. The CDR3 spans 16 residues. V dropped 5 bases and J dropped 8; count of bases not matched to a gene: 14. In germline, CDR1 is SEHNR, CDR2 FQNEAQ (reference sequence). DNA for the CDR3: TGTGCCAGCAGCCGACAGGCAGGGGGCTGGGACGATGAGCAGTTCTTC. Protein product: CASSRQAGGWDDEQFF.

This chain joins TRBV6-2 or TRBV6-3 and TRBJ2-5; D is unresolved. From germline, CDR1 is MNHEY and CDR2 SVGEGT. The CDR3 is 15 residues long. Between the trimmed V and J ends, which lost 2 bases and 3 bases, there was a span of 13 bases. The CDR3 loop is CASSYPRLKKETQYF. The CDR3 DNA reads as TGTGCCAGCAGTTACCCTAGGTTGAAAAAAGAGACCCAGTACTTC.